Listed here are 14 T cell receptor beta chains from one sample, sequenced in a study of regulatory T cells in long-lasting Graves disease. The time point was: newly diagnosed GD, antithyroid drugs for less than 3 months. From RNA extracted from PBMCs, the TCR library was made. Assembly of TCR beta libraries relied on iRepertoire HTBI primers together with Arm-PCR of CDR3 regions. TCRdb reprocessed the multiplex PCR reads via MiXCR and lists one record per CDR3 protein. Here the sample spans some 340,000 distinct CDR3 sequences, around 11% being singletons. The sample was also reused in another study, on T cells in Graves' hyperthyroidism and ophthalmopathy.

The input for sequencing was peripheral blood mononuclear cells (PBMCs), taken at new diagnosis, from a patient treated with antithyroid drugs. Receptors originate from a woman younger than 30 with Graves disease.

This clonotype was recorded at least ten times. The J gene is TRBJ1-2, the V gene TRBV5-1; D gene unclear. Trimming stripped 0 bases from V and 5 bases from J, with 8 bases between. Germline loops: CDR1 SGHRS, CDR2 YFSETQ. The CDR3 has 13 residues. As DNA, the CDR3 is TGCGCCAGCAGCTTGGAGGGAAGGTATGGCTACACCTTC. It codes for CASSLEGRYGYTF.

In this sample, this clonotype turned up many times. The gene calls are TRBV18 and TRBJ2-3; a possible D gene is TRBD1 (5 bases). This CDR3 spans 15 amino acids. CDR1 is KGHSH, CDR2 LQKENI, per germline. V was cut by 8 bases and J by 1 base, with 16 bases left in between. The CDR3 here is CASDIRGLGTDTQYF. The CDR3 region has the DNA TGTGCCAGCGACATAAGGGGATTGGGCACAGATACGCAGTATTTT.

This clonotype was counted many times. The J gene is TRBJ2-1, the V gene TRBV3-1; 7 nucleotides align to TRBD1. CDR3 length equals 16 residues. The trim removed 0 bases at V and 4 bases at J, leaving 6 bases unmatched. CDR1 is LGHDT and CDR2 is YNNKEL in the germline V gene (reference sequence). CDR3 amino acids: CASSQDRDSYYNEQFF. CDR3 coding DNA: TGTGCCAGCAGCCAAGACCGGGACAGCTATTACAATGAGCAGTTCTTC.

This clonotype has more than one count but fewer than ten. This rearrangement joins TRBV6-5 to TRBJ2-2, with TRBD2 matching over 12 bases. This CDR3 has 15 residues. V dropped 2 bases and J dropped 7; count of bases not matched to a gene: 2. Per germline, CDR1 MNHEY and CDR2 SVGAGI. The CDR3 nucleotides read TGTGCCAGCAGTTACGGGACTAGCGGGTTCGGGGAGCTGTTTTTT. Amino acid sequence: CASSYGTSGFGELFF.

This clonotype has a handful of counts. The DNA for the CDR3 is TGTGCCAGCAGCTTTGCCCGTCTGGCCGGGGCCAACGTCCTGACTTTC. Protein: CASSFARLAGANVLTF. The chain combines TRBV7-9 with TRBJ2-6; D unclear. This CDR3 region has 16 residues. Deletions cut 3 bases from V and 4 bases from J, with 13 bases between. From germline, CDR1 is SEHNR and CDR2 FQNEAQ (reference sequence).

This clonotype was observed many times. V and J are TRBV20-1 and TRBJ2-1, with 7 nucleotides matching TRBD2. The V gene's germline CDR1 is DFQATT and CDR2 SNEGSKA (reference sequence). The CDR3 has 18 amino acids. The V segment lost 1 base and the J segment 7 bases; nucleotides outside the gene matches: 19. DNA of the CDR3: TGCAGTGCTAGAGTGGGGGGGTGGCGGGAGATCGATCCGAATGAGCAGTTCTTC. Translation: CSARVGGWREIDPNEQFF.

This clonotype has at least ten counts. The V call is TRBV11-3, the J call TRBJ2-2; D is uncertain. With 1 base removed from V and 4 bases from J, the gap between germline ends came to 4 bases. Per germline, CDR1 SGHNT and CDR2 YENEEA. CDR3 length: 13 amino acids. In nucleotides, the CDR3 is TGTGCCAGCAGCTTAGTCGTCACCGGGGAGCTGTTTTTT. This encodes CASSLVVTGELFF.

At least ten counts were recorded for this clonotype. The J gene is TRBJ2-3, the V gene TRBV6-1; D is perhaps TRBD2 (6 bases). CDR3 length equals 15 residues. The V and J ends lost 7 bases and 0 bases respectively, with 14 bases between them. The V gene's germline CDR1 is MNHNS and CDR2 SASEGT. The CDR3 sequence is CASTLAVPSTDTQYF. CDR3 sequence (DNA): TGTGCCAGCACCTTAGCGGTTCCTAGCACAGATACGCAGTATTTT.

The chain combines TRBV9 with TRBJ1-6, with D hard to call. The V gene's germline CDR1 is SGDLS and CDR2 YYNGEE. V was shortened by 2 bases and J by 8 bases, with 14 bases between the two germline ends. The CDR3 sequence is 15 residues long. In DNA, the CDR3 is TGTGCCAGCAGCGTGGGGTCCGGGAGTCATTCACCCCTCCACTTT. Translation gives CASSVGSGSHSPLHF.

The chain has TRBV10-3 and TRBJ2-1; TRBD2 matches 11 bases. Germline V gene sequence: CDR1 ENHRY, CDR2 SYGVKD. J was trimmed by 0 bases and V by 7 bases; bases with no gene match: 2. The CDR3 has 15 residues. The CDR3 DNA reads as TGTGCCATCACTAGCGGGAGGAGCTCCTACAATGAGCAGTTCTTC. It specifies CAITSGRSSYNEQFF.

This clonotype appeared many times. V gene TRBV7-9 combines with J gene TRBJ2-1; 7 nucleotides align to TRBD2. V lost 10 bases, J lost 7 bases, and 16 bases stayed unmatched. The CDR3 runs 15 residues. In germline, CDR1 is SEHNR, CDR2 FQNEAQ (reference sequence). CDR3 sequence: CANSRGRADGNEQFF. The CDR3 DNA reads as TGTGCCAACTCGCGAGGGAGGGCGGATGGGAATGAGCAGTTCTTC.

This chain links TRBV4-1 with TRBJ2-1; TRBD2 matches at 12 bases. Trimming removed 4 bases from V and 9 bases from J; junction bases left unmatched: 10. The CDR3 runs 16 residues. Germline CDR1 MGHRA, CDR2 YSYEKL. This CDR3 is CASSLASGRAHGEQFF. The CDR3 DNA reads as TGCGCCAGCAGCCTCGCTAGCGGGAGGGCCCACGGTGAGCAGTTCTTC.

This clonotype was counted many times. The chain employs TRBV6-1 and TRBJ2-5; D might be TRBD1 (6 bases). Trimming took off 8 bases at V and 0 bases at J, with 13 bases between the two ends. From germline, CDR1 is MNHNS and CDR2 SASEGT. The CDR3 spans 14 residues. The CDR3 nucleotides read TGTGCCAGCGGGTACAGGGCGTACCAAGAGACCCAGTACTTC. It specifies CASGYRAYQETQYF.

This clonotype showed up many times. This chain joins TRBV11-1 and TRBJ1-1; D unclear. V lost 2 bases, J lost 5 bases, and 18 bases lay in between. The CDR3 is 16 amino acids. The germline V gene encodes CDR1 SGHAT and CDR2 FQDESV (reference sequence). The CDR3 region has the DNA TGTGCCAGCAGCTTATTAGGCCGGTCAAAGGGAACTGAAGCTTTCTTT. Translation gives CASSLLGRSKGTEAFF.